Following are 23 T cell receptor beta chains from one sample sequenced in a study of blood T cell repertoires in COVID-19. Method: immunoSEQ multiplex PCR; TCRdb's copy keeps in-frame clones and lacks some. In the table there are 150,000 to 200,000 clones, 75% to 90% of which are singletons. The sequencing input was PBMCs or T cells enriched from blood (not recorded which). The receptors derive from a woman aged 18-30 years who had recovered from COVID-19.

This sequence joins TRBV11-2 and TRBJ2-7, with 8 bases identical to TRBD1. The V segment lost 2 bases and the J segment 5 bases; nucleotides outside the gene matches: 8. Per the germline V gene, CDR1 is SGHAT and CDR2 is FQNNGV. The CDR3 has 15 amino acids. In DNA form, the CDR3 reads TGTGCCAGCAGCTTACGTCGGGACAGGCTTCACGAGCAGTACTTC. This encodes CASSLRRDRLHEQYF.

J is TRBJ2-2 and V is TRBV9, with TRBD1 matching over 7 bases. V was pared by 2 bases and J by 2 bases, with 6 bases of the junction left unmatched. Germline assignment: CDR1 SGDLS and CDR2 YYNGEE. The CDR3 runs 16 residues. The CDR3 region is CASSVGDSPNTGELFF. CDR3 in DNA: TGTGCCAGCAGCGTGGGGGACAGCCCCAACACCGGGGAGCTGTTTTTT.

V is TRBV7-9 and J is TRBJ2-1; 7 positions match TRBD2. Germline CDR1 SEHNR, CDR2 FQNEAQ (reference sequence). The CDR3 loop spans 13 amino acids. V lost 3 bases to trimming and J lost 9 bases; unmatched junction nucleotides: 5. CDR3 DNA sequence: TGTGCCAGCAGCTTGGGTGGGAGGGGTGAGCAGTTCTTC. It codes for CASSLGGRGEQFF.

The J gene is TRBJ2-1, the V gene TRBV6-6, with D hard to call. The V end was cut by 0 bases, the J end by 5 bases, with 11 bases between. Germline CDR1 reads MNHNY; CDR2 reads SVGAGI (reference sequence). This CDR3 comprises 15 residues. The CDR3 sequence: CASSYSVLSDNEQFF. The CDR3 DNA sequence: TGTGCCAGCAGTTACTCGGTGCTTAGTGACAATGAGCAGTTCTTC.

The V gene is TRBV28, the J gene TRBJ1-5; tentative D call: TRBD1 (5 bases). CDR1 MDHEN and CDR2 SYDVKM come from the germline V gene. The germline V and J ends were trimmed by 2 bases and 0 bases, with 26 bases remaining between them. This CDR3 has 21 residues. The CDR3 nucleotides are TGTGCCAGCAGTTTAGGCACTGGACTGGGGGGAGGGCACTATAGCAATCAGCCCCAGCATTTT. It translates to CASSLGTGLGGGHYSNQPQHF.

The genes are TRBV19 and TRBJ2-7; the D is unclear. Trimming cost V 4 bases and J 6 bases, with 13 bases left between them. The CDR3 covers 13 residues. Per germline, CDR1 LNHDA and CDR2 SQIVND (reference sequence). In nucleotides, the CDR3 is TGTGCCAGTAGTACTAGAAGAGACGGCGAGCAGTACTTC. It codes for CASSTRRDGEQYF.

This chain connects TRBV7-9 to TRBJ1-1; no definite D call. V gave up 7 bases and J gave up 6 bases, with 9 bases separating them. CDR3 size: 11 residues. In germline, CDR1 is SEHNR, CDR2 FQNEAQ (reference sequence). In DNA form, the CDR3 reads TGTGCCAGCACCTCGGGGTCTGAAGCTTTCTTT. Its protein product is CASTSGSEAFF.

The chain links TRBV10-3 to TRBJ2-7; 7 positions match TRBD1. V lost 3 bases to trimming and J lost 3 bases; unmatched junction nucleotides: 2. The CDR3 runs 13 residues. CDR1 and CDR2 (germline): ENHRY, SYGVKD. The CDR3 DNA reads as TGTGCCATCAGTGAAGGGGACAGCTACGAGCAGTACTTC. It is translated as CAISEGDSYEQYF.

This clone appeared once. The chain combines TRBV10-3 with TRBJ1-2; D perhaps matches TRBD1 (6 bases). Germline loops: CDR1 ENHRY, CDR2 SYGVKD. The CDR3 consists of 14 residues. V was shortened by 8 bases and J by 2 bases, with 15 bases between the two germline ends. CDR3 in DNA: TGTGCCATCTGTAAGGACAGTACGAACTATGGCTACACCTTC. Translated, it gives CAICKDSTNYGYTF.

The V gene is TRBV3-1 (or the pseudogene TRBV3-2), the J gene TRBJ1-6; TRBD1 is a possible D gene (5 bases). This CDR3 spans 14 amino acids. Germline CDR1 LGHDT, CDR2 YNNKEL (reference sequence). V shed 2 bases and J shed 6 bases, with 8 bases lying between them. CDR3 in DNA: TGTGCCAGCAGCCAAACAGGTTTTAATTCACCCCTCCACTTT. Translation: CASSQTGFNSPLHF.

The V gene is TRBV19, the J gene TRBJ2-1, with 7 bases identical to TRBD2. Germline CDR1 is LNHDA and CDR2 is SQIVND (reference sequence). V lost 2 bases, J lost 4 bases, and 5 bases stayed unmatched. The CDR3 is 15 amino acids. The CDR3 is CASSILASGYNEQFF. The CDR3 coding sequence is TGTGCCAGTAGTATATTGGCTAGCGGTTACAATGAGCAGTTCTTC.

V is TRBV5-6 and J is TRBJ2-7; D is perhaps TRBD1 (5 bases). Trimming took 7 bases from V and 3 from J, leaving 20 bases between them. Germline loops: CDR1 SGHDT, CDR2 YYEEEE. The CDR3 extends over 15 amino acids. In DNA form, the CDR3 reads TGTGCCAGCGACGTAGAACAGGATGGTAGCTACGAGCAGTACTTC. Encoded protein: CASDVEQDGSYEQYF.

The V call is TRBV10-2, the J call TRBJ1-3; 7 bases are a match to TRBD1. The CDR3 extends over 13 amino acids. CDR1 and CDR2 from the germline V gene are WSHSY and SAAADI. With V trimmed by 4 bases and J by 4 bases, 1 base remained unmatched. CDR3 protein: CASSATGGNTIYF. In DNA form, the CDR3 reads TGCGCCAGCAGTGCGACAGGGGGAAACACCATATATTTT.

V and J are TRBV7-6 and TRBJ1-1, with a tentative D call TRBD1 (6 bases). Germline CDR1 is SGHVS and CDR2 is FNYEAQ. Trimming took 5 bases from V and 5 from J, leaving 9 bases between them. This CDR3 is 12 amino acids long. The CDR3 reads CASSRGGTEAFF. The CDR3 DNA is TGTGCCAGCAGCCGAGGGGGAACTGAAGCTTTCTTT. Full variable domain (missing parts from reference TRBV7-6 and TRBJ1-1): GAGVSQSPRYKVTKRGQDVALRCDPISGHVSLYWYRQALGQGPEFLTYFNYEAQQDKSGLPNDRFSAERPEGSISTLTIQRTEQRDSAMYRCASSRGGTEAFFGQGTRLTVV.

Here the CDR3 reads CASSLARQGGYEQYF. CDR3 in DNA: TGTGCCAGCAGCTTAGCGAGACAGGGCGGCTACGAGCAGTACTTC. V usage is TRBV7-6 and J usage is TRBJ2-7; 7 nucleotides match TRBD1. Germline V gene lookup returns CDR1 SGHVS and CDR2 FNYEAQ. Unmatched junction bases numbered 5, after V lost 0 bases and J lost 3 bases. The CDR3 contains 15 residues.

V is TRBV20-1 and J is TRBJ2-5; D is undetermined. V was pared by 3 bases and J by 6 bases, with 5 bases between. The CDR3 spans 10 residues. The germline CDR1 and CDR2 sequences are DFQATT and SNEGSKA (reference sequence). The CDR3 is CSASKQTQYF. Written as DNA, the CDR3 is TGCAGTGCTAGTAAGCAGACCCAGTACTTC.

The chain employs TRBV2 and TRBJ1-6; D unclear. The CDR3 spans 13 residues. With 6 bases removed from V and 3 bases from J, the gap between germline ends came to 6 bases. CDR1 is SNHLY and CDR2 is FYNNEI in the germline V gene. The CDR3 nucleotides read TGTGCCAGCAGACAGTACTATAATTCACCCCTCCACTTT. This encodes CASRQYYNSPLHF.

The chain couples TRBV18 to TRBJ1-4; a weak D match, TRBD1 (6 bases). Trimming shortened V by 0 bases and J by 6 bases, and 11 bases separated the two germline ends. Germline loops: CDR1 KGHSH, CDR2 LQKENI. The CDR3 extends over 15 amino acids. CDR3: CASSPPSGGDEKLFF. CDR3 nucleotide sequence: TGTGCCAGCTCACCACCCAGTGGGGGCGATGAAAAACTGTTTTTT.

This clone was detected once. The chain links TRBV18 to TRBJ2-5, with TRBD2 as a possible D gene (6 bases). The V gene's germline CDR1 is KGHSH and CDR2 LQKENI. This CDR3 is built from 15 residues. V lost 3 bases, J lost 3 bases, and 14 bases lay in between. CDR3 protein: CASSPPSKREETQYF. DNA for the CDR3: TGTGCCAGCTCACCCCCTAGTAAGCGGGAAGAGACCCAGTACTTC.

The chain combines TRBV5-1 with TRBJ1-1; the D gene is possibly TRBD1 (5 bases). This CDR3 spans 14 amino acids. V dropped 0 bases and J dropped 4 bases, with 10 bases sitting between them. The germline V gene encodes CDR1 SGHRS and CDR2 YFSETQ. CDR3 in amino acids: CASSLVGALTEAFF. The CDR3 DNA is TGCGCCAGCAGCTTGGTAGGGGCTCTCACTGAAGCTTTCTTT.

The chain employs TRBV7-2 and TRBJ2-5; D may be TRBD2 (6 bases). Trimming stripped 6 bases from V and 5 bases from J, with 13 bases between. CDR1 is SGHTA and CDR2 is FQGNSA in the germline V gene. This CDR3 is 13 amino acids long. The CDR3 DNA follows: TGTGCCAGCAGGGTGGAGGGCTTGGAGACCCAGTACTTC. It encodes CASRVEGLETQYF.

The rearrangement joins TRBV28 to TRBJ2-7; no firm D call. V was cut by 10 bases and J by 5 bases, with 27 bases left in between. CDR1 and CDR2 (germline): MDHEN, SYDVKM. There are 16 residues in the CDR3. The CDR3: CATQYTPGPFADEQYF. Written as DNA, the CDR3 is TGTGCCACTCAATACACTCCGGGTCCCTTCGCAGACGAGCAGTACTTC.

This rearrangement joins TRBV4-1 to TRBJ2-1; 9 bases are a match to TRBD2. Germline CDR1 reads MGHRA; CDR2 reads YSYEKL. The CDR3 runs to 15 residues. Trimming took 0 bases from V and 8 from J; bases not matched to a gene: 5. CDR3 sequence (DNA): TGCGCCAGCAGCCAAGATGAGGGACTAGCCTATGAGCAGTTCTTC. Its translation is CASSQDEGLAYEQFF.